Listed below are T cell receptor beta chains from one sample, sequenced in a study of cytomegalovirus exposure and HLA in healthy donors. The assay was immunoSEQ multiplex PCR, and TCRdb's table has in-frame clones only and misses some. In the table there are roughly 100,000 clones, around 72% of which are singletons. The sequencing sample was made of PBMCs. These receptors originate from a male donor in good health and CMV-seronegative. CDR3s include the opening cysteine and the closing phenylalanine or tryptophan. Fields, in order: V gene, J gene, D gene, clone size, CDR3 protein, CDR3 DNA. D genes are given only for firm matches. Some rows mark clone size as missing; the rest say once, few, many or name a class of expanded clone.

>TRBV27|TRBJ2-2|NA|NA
CASSLSTEGTGELFF
TGTGCCAGCAGTTTATCGACGGAGGGCACCGGGGAGCTGTTTTTT
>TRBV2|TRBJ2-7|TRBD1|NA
CASSAGQGPDEQYF
TGTGCCAGCAGTGCCGGACAGGGGCCTGACGAGCAGTACTTC
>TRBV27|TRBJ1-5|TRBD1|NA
CASSLAGGVNQPQHF
TGTGCCAGCAGTTTGGCAGGGGGCGTTAATCAGCCCCAGCATTTT
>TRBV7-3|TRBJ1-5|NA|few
CASSPYGQPQHF
TGTGCCAGCAGCCCCTACGGGCAGCCCCAGCATTTT
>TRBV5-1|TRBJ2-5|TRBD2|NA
CASRTSGRTEETQYF
TGCGCCAGCAGGACTAGCGGGAGGACCGAAGAGACCCAGTACTTC
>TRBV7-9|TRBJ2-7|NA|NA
CASSLATGTNSYEQYF
TGTGCCAGCAGCTTAGCTACCGGGACAAACTCCTACGAGCAGTACTTC
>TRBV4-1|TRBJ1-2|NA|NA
CASSPEGGLGYGYTF
TGCGCCAGCAGCCCCGAGGGGGGGCTTGGCTATGGCTACACCTTC
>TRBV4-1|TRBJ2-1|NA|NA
CASSQGIGGGNEQFF
TGCGCCAGCAGCCAAGGAATCGGCGGTGGCAATGAGCAGTTCTTC
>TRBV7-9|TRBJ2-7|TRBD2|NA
CASSFSGVNYEQYF
TGTGCCAGCAGCTTTAGCGGGGTTAACTACGAGCAGTACTTC
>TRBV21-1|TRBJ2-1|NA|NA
CASQDEQFF
TGTGCCAGCCAGGATGAGCAGTTCTTC
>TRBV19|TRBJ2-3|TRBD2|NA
CASSTWTSGRSDTQYF
TGTGCCAGTAGTACTTGGACTAGCGGGAGGTCAGATACGCAGTATTTT
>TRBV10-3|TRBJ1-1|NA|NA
CAIRGADEAFF
TGTGCCATCCGGGGGGCTGATGAAGCTTTCTTT
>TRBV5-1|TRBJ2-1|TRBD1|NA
CASRGQGGSYNEQFF
TGCGCCAGCAGAGGACAGGGGGGCTCCTACAATGAGCAGTTCTTC
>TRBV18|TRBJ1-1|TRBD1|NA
CASSPRTGSNTEAFF
TGTGCCAGCTCACCGCGGACAGGGTCGAACACTGAAGCTTTCTTT
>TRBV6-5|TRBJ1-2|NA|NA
CASGGEKVNYGYTF
TGTGCCAGCGGAGGGGAGAAGGTTAACTATGGCTACACCTTC
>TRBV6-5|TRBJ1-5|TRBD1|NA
CASSYGGQSPQHF
TGTGCCAGCAGTTACGGGGGACAGTCGCCCCAGCATTTT
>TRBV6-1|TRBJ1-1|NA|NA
CASSEMALSQRGSEAFF
TGTGCCAGCAGTGAAATGGCCCTTTCCCAACGAGGGTCTGAAGCTTTCTTT
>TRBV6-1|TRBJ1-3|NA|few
CASSENRAGNTIYF
TGTGCCAGCAGTGAAAACAGGGCTGGAAACACCATATATTTT
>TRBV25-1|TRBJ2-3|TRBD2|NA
CASSPRLHPSGRADTQYF
TGTGCCAGCAGCCCACGACTCCACCCGAGCGGGAGGGCGGATACGCAGTATTTT
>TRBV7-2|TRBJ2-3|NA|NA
CASGTRSTDTQYF
TGTGCCAGCGGGACTCGCAGCACAGATACGCAGTATTTT
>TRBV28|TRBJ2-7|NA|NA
CASSSRTTVYEQYF
TGTGCCAGCAGTTCGCGGACTACCGTCTACGAGCAGTACTTC
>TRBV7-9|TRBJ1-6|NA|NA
CASSSPGGGTDNSPLHF
TGTGCCAGCAGCTCCCCCGGCGGAGGGACGGATAATTCACCCCTCCACTTT
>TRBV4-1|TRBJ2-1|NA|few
CASSQVIRLSNEQFF
TGCGCCAGCAGCCAAGTGATCCGACTTAGTAATGAGCAGTTCTTC
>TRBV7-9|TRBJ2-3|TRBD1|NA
CASSSWERTGGTDTQYF
TGTGCCAGCAGCTCATGGGAAAGGACAGGCGGCACAGATACGCAGTATTTT
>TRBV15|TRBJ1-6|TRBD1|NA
CATSTPGTIKGAENSPLHF
TGTGCCACCAGCACTCCGGGCACCATAAAGGGGGCGGAGAATTCACCCCTCCACTTT
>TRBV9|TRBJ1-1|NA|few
CASSVAGFDTNTEAFF
TGTGCCAGCAGCGTGGCAGGGTTCGACACGAACACTGAAGCTTTCTTT
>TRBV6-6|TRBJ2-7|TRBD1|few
CASRLDRGTYEQYF
TGTGCCAGCAGGTTGGACAGGGGGACGTACGAGCAGTACTTC
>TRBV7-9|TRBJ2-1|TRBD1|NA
CASSWGTGSYNEQFF
TGTGCCAGCAGCTGGGGGACAGGTTCCTACAATGAGCAGTTCTTC
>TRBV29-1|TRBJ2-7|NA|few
CSVEDNGEQYF
TGCAGCGTTGAAGATAACGGGGAGCAGTACTTC
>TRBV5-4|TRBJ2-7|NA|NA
CASSLDEGVNSYEQYF
TGTGCCAGCAGCCTCGACGAGGGAGTAAACTCCTACGAGCAGTACTTC
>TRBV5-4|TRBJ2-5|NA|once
CASSLGPSEVETQYF
TGTGCCAGCAGCTTGGGACCTTCGGAGGTTGAGACCCAGTACTTC
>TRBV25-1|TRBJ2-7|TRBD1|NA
CATLGDSSYEQYF
TGTGCCACCCTTGGGGACAGCTCCTACGAGCAGTACTTC
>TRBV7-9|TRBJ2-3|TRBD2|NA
CASSQGTSTGTDTQYF
TGTGCCAGCAGCCAAGGGACTAGCACGGGCACAGATACGCAGTATTTT
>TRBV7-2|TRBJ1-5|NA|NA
CASSSRGSNQPQHF
TGTGCCAGCAGCTCGCGGGGGAGCAATCAGCCCCAGCATTTT
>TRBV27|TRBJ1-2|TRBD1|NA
CASSLEGTGVYGYTF
TGTGCCAGCAGTTTAGAGGGGACAGGGGTCTATGGCTACACCTTC
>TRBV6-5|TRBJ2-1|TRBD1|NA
CASSWGVRTGRSEQFF
TGTGCCAGCAGTTGGGGGGTCCGGACAGGGAGGAGCGAGCAGTTCTTC
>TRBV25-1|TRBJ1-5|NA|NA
CARVERDTGINQPQHF
TGTGCCAGAGTCGAGCGGGACACCGGAATCAATCAGCCCCAGCATTTT
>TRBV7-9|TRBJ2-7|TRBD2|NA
CASSLGGSYYEQYF
TGTGCCAGCAGCCTGGGGGGGTCCTACTACGAGCAGTACTTC
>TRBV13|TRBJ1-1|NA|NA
CASSLGVQANTEAFF
TGTGCCAGCAGCTTAGGGGTACAGGCGAACACTGAAGCTTTCTTT
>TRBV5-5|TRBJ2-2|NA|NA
CASSVGSPNTGELFF
TGTGCCAGCAGCGTAGGGAGTCCGAACACCGGGGAGCTGTTTTTT
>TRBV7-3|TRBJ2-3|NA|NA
CASSPPQRADTQYF
TGTGCCAGCAGCCCACCCCAGAGGGCAGATACGCAGTATTTT
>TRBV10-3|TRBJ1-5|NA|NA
CAISAGAQPQHF
TGTGCCATCAGTGCAGGGGCTCAGCCCCAGCATTTT
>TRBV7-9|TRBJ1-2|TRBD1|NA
CASSLETGGSGYTF
TGTGCCAGCAGCTTAGAGACAGGGGGTTCTGGCTACACCTTC
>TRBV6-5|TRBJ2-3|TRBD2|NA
CASSPAGRTDTQYF
TGTGCCAGCAGCCCAGCGGGGCGCACAGATACGCAGTATTTT
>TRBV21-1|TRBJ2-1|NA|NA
CASSGNFSGRDAQFF
TGTGCCAGCAGTGGGAATTTTAGCGGGAGAGACGCGCAGTTCTTC
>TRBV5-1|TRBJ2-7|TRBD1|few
CASSLGTGAGEQYF
TGTGCCAGCAGCTTAGGGACAGGGGCTGGCGAGCAGTACTTC
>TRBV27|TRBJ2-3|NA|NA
CASSLEGGILTDTQYF
TGTGCCAGCAGTTTGGAGGGTGGGATACTCACAGATACGCAGTATTTT
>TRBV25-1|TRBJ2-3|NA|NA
CASSDDMPWGADTQYF
TGTGCCAGCAGTGATGACATGCCTTGGGGAGCAGATACGCAGTATTTT
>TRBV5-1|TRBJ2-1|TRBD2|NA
CASSLAGTSGNEQFF
TGCGCCAGCAGCTTGGCCGGGACTAGCGGGAATGAGCAGTTCTTC